Shown below are 26 T cell receptor beta chains from a single sample sequenced in a study of T cell responses to AZD1222 COVID-19 vaccine. The protocol was immunoSEQ multiplex PCR, while the TCRdb copy is restricted to in-frame clones and leaves out a portion. The data show fewer than 120,000 clones, over 90% seen once. The sequencing used peripheral blood, collected 28 days after the second AZD1222 dose. The receptor set was obtained from an adult who received the AZD1222 COVID-19 vaccine.

This clone has a single count. The gene calls are TRBV2 and TRBJ1-1; D might be TRBD1 (5 bases). The CDR3 extends over 14 amino acids. V was shortened by 8 bases and J by 5 bases, with 18 bases between the two germline ends. Germline loops: CDR1 SNHLY, CDR2 FYNNEI. CDR3 in DNA: TGTGCCAGCCAATTCAATGGGGGTTTGACTGAAGCTTTCTTT. Residues: CASQFNGGLTEAFF.

V is TRBV7-2 and J is TRBJ1-2, with a tentative D call TRBD1 (6 bases). The germline CDR1 and CDR2 sequences are SGHTA and FQGNSA. V was pared by 6 bases and J by 3 bases, with 14 bases between. The CDR3 covers 14 residues. The CDR3: CASRPPGTYYGYTF. The CDR3 DNA reads as TGTGCCAGCAGGCCCCCCGGGACATACTATGGCTACACCTTC.

This chain connects TRBV19 to TRBJ1-2; perhaps TRBD1 as D (5 bases). This CDR3 spans 13 amino acids. V was trimmed by 10 bases and J by 3 bases, leaving 15 bases between them. Germline loops: CDR1 LNHDA, CDR2 SQIVND (reference sequence). This CDR3 is CATNRFLDYGYTF. The CDR3 DNA follows: TGTGCCACCAACAGGTTCTTGGACTATGGCTACACCTTC.

The gene calls are TRBV18 and TRBJ1-3, with TRBD1 as a possible D gene (5 bases). This CDR3 spans 14 amino acids. The ends were cut back, 3 bases at V and 4 bases at J, with 10 bases in the middle. From germline, CDR1 is KGHSH and CDR2 LQKENI. The CDR3 DNA reads TGTGCCAGCTCACCGGCCAGGGTGGGAAACACCATATATTTT. Encoded protein: CASSPARVGNTIYF.

The chain links TRBV3-1 (or the pseudogene TRBV3-2) to TRBJ2-5, with unresolved D. CDR1 and CDR2 (germline): LGHDT, YNNKEL (reference sequence). The CDR3 is made up of 15 amino acids. V was cut by 0 bases and J by 5 bases, with 13 bases left in between. The CDR3 sequence: CASSQDFTVGETQYF. The DNA for the CDR3 is TGTGCCAGCAGCCAAGATTTTACCGTAGGGGAGACCCAGTACTTC.

The chain is built from TRBV28 and TRBJ1-2, with a weak D call TRBD1 (5 bases). CDR3 length: 15 residues. V was trimmed by 7 bases and J by 2 bases, leaving 17 bases between them. Germline assignment: CDR1 MDHEN and CDR2 SYDVKM. This chain's CDR3 is CASTPTATANYGYTF. CDR3 DNA: TGTGCCAGCACCCCTACTGCGACAGCGAACTATGGCTACACCTTC.

The rearrangement uses TRBV7-6 and TRBJ1-1, with TRBD1 identical over 8 bases. Trimming at V came to 1 base and at J to 3 bases, leaving 1 base not matched to a gene. Germline assignment: CDR1 SGHVS and CDR2 FNYEAQ. This CDR3 has 14 residues. CDR3: CASSLGDRYTEAFF. Written as DNA, the CDR3 is TGTGCCAGCAGCTTAGGGGACAGGTACACTGAAGCTTTCTTT.

The CDR3 is CASSLGGTNQPQHF. CDR3 nucleotide sequence: TGTGCCAGCAGTTTAGGGGGAACTAATCAGCCCCAGCATTTT. The chain has TRBV28 and TRBJ1-5; the D gene is possibly TRBD1 (5 bases). V lost 2 bases to trimming and J lost 4 bases, with 9 bases between them. The CDR3 is made up of 14 amino acids. Per the germline V gene, CDR1 is MDHEN and CDR2 is SYDVKM.

The chain couples TRBV11-2 to TRBJ2-1; TRBD2 matches 12 bases. Trimming removed 5 bases from V and 8 bases from J; junction bases left unmatched: 19. This CDR3 spans 19 amino acids. CDR1 SGHAT and CDR2 FQNNGV come from the germline V gene. CDR3 sequence: CASSPKTSGRVMVGDEQFF. CDR3 DNA sequence: TGTGCCAGCAGCCCTAAGACTAGCGGGAGAGTAATGGTAGGGGATGAGCAGTTCTTC.

The chain links TRBV7-6 to TRBJ1-6; 10 nucleotides align to TRBD1. Unmatched junction bases numbered 2, after V lost 7 bases and J lost 5 bases. The CDR3 loop spans 14 amino acids. The germline V gene encodes CDR1 SGHVS and CDR2 FNYEAQ. The CDR3 here is CASTGQGDNSPLHF. The CDR3 nucleotides are TGTGCCAGCACAGGACAGGGGGATAATTCACCCCTCCACTTT.

This chain uses TRBV7-2 with TRBJ1-5; weak D call: TRBD1 (6 bases). Between the trimmed V and J ends, which lost 8 bases and 4 bases, there was a span of 12 bases. CDR3 length: 13 amino acids. From germline, CDR1 is SGHTA and CDR2 FQGNSA. The CDR3, as DNA: TGTGCCAGCCAGGGGATGGGAAATCAGCCCCAGCATTTT. Amino acid sequence: CASQGMGNQPQHF.

V and J are TRBV10-3 and TRBJ2-1; 15 bases align to TRBD2. V was clipped by 2 bases and J by 8 bases; unmatched bases: 7. From germline, CDR1 is ENHRY and CDR2 SYGVKD. The CDR3 extends over 17 amino acids. The CDR3 DNA follows: TGTGCCATCAGTGAGCCCCTCGGACTAGCGGGGGGGCATGAGCAGTTCTTC. Encoded protein: CAISEPLGLAGGHEQFF.

This rearrangement joins TRBV20-1 to TRBJ1-1; no firm D call. V was pared by 0 bases and J by 5 bases, with 4 bases between. The CDR3 runs to 11 residues. The germline V gene has CDR1 DFQATT and CDR2 SNEGSKA (reference sequence). CDR3 sequence: CSARDWTEAFF. The DNA of the CDR3 is TGCAGTGCTAGAGATTGGACTGAAGCTTTCTTT.

The V call is TRBV3-1 (or the pseudogene TRBV3-2), the J call TRBJ2-7; the D is unclear. V lost 6 bases and J 0 bases, leaving 9 bases between the germline ends. Germline CDR1 LGHDT, CDR2 YNNKEL (reference sequence). The CDR3 consists of 13 residues. The CDR3 DNA sequence: TGTGCCAGCAGTGGTCGGAGCTCCTACGAGCAGTACTTC. This codes for CASSGRSSYEQYF.

The rearrangement uses TRBV7-9 and TRBJ1-5; D is ambiguous. CDR1 SEHNR and CDR2 FQNEAQ come from the germline V gene (reference sequence). V dropped 0 bases and J dropped 4 bases, with 7 bases sitting between them. CDR3 length: 14 residues. CDR3 bases: TGTGCCAGCAGCTTAGCTTATAAAAATCAGCCCCAGCATTTT. It encodes CASSLAYKNQPQHF.

The table lists this clone with a count of one. The chain employs TRBV19 and TRBJ1-6; no clear D. The germline CDR1 and CDR2 sequences are LNHDA and SQIVND (reference sequence). The CDR3 is made up of 13 amino acids. Trimming removed 3 bases at V and 8 bases at J, with 8 bases between. This chain's CDR3 is CASSISVDSPLHF. DNA for the CDR3: TGTGCCAGTAGTATTTCGGTGGATTCACCCCTCCACTTT.

The chain combines TRBV9 with TRBJ2-7; D unresolved. Trimming took 0 bases from V and 3 from J, leaving 13 bases between them. Germline V lookup: CDR1 SGDLS, CDR2 YYNGEE. The CDR3 has 15 amino acids. DNA for the CDR3: TGTGCCAGCAGCGTAGCAGGATGGCAGGACTACGAGCAGTACTTC. Translation: CASSVAGWQDYEQYF.

The chain has TRBV9 and TRBJ1-3, with D hard to call. CDR3 size: 13 residues. Germline-derived CDR1 and CDR2 are SGDLS and YYNGEE. Trimming pared 3 bases from V and 4 bases from J, leaving 8 bases between. Here the CDR3 reads CASSARAGNTIYF. CDR3 in DNA: TGTGCCAGCAGCGCACGGGCCGGAAACACCATATATTTT.

This clone was detected only once. The chain carries TRBV5-1 and TRBJ2-2; the D is unclear. The CDR3 consists of 12 residues. Germline V gene sequence: CDR1 SGHRS, CDR2 YFSETQ. The V end was cut by 4 bases, the J end by 7 bases, with 8 bases between. The DNA of the CDR3 is TGCGCCAGCAGCGGGCAGAACGGGGAGCTGTTTTTT. It codes for CASSGQNGELFF.

This clone was found a few times. This rearrangement joins TRBV7-9 to TRBJ1-1; a weak D match, TRBD1 (5 bases). CDR1 and CDR2 from the germline V gene are SEHNR and FQNEAQ (reference sequence). Between the trimmed V and J ends, which lost 2 bases and 8 bases, there was a span of 9 bases. The CDR3 is 12 amino acids. The CDR3 reads CASSLRQTEAFF. The CDR3 DNA reads TGTGCCAGCAGCTTACGACAGACAGAAGCTTTCTTT.

The chain couples TRBV5-1 to TRBJ2-2; a possible D gene is TRBD1 (6 bases). The ends were cut back, 2 bases at V and 0 bases at J, with 11 bases in the middle. CDR3 length equals 16 residues. CDR1 and CDR2 (germline): SGHRS, YFSETQ. CDR3 loop: CASSFSTGTNTGELFF. CDR3 nucleotides: TGCGCCAGCAGCTTTTCAACAGGGACGAACACCGGGGAGCTGTTTTTT.

The rearrangement joins TRBV3-1 (or the pseudogene TRBV3-2) to TRBJ1-4, with no clear D. The CDR3 contains 17 residues. V was clipped by 1 base and J by 6 bases, with 18 bases between them. In germline, CDR1 is LGHDT, CDR2 YNNKEL (reference sequence). The CDR3 region has the DNA TGTGCCAGCAGCCAAGGAACTAGAAGGATCCGGGATGAAAAACTGTTTTTT. It yields the protein CASSQGTRRIRDEKLFF.

This chain connects TRBV18 to TRBJ2-5, with D hard to call. V lost 5 bases and J 5 bases, leaving 12 bases between the germline ends. The CDR3 loop spans 13 amino acids. The V gene's germline CDR1 is KGHSH and CDR2 LQKENI. The CDR3 coding sequence is TGTGCCAGCTCAAAGGGCCCCGGGGAGACCCAGTACTTC. Its translation is CASSKGPGETQYF.

The V gene is TRBV2, the J gene TRBJ1-6; no definite D call. The germline V gene has CDR1 SNHLY and CDR2 FYNNEI. Trimming cost V 7 bases and J 9 bases, with 7 bases left between them. CDR3 length: 11 residues. The CDR3: CASKAASPLHF. For the CDR3, the DNA is TGTGCCAGCAAAGCGGCTTCACCCCTCCACTTT.

The gene calls are TRBV7-9 and TRBJ1-6, with no clear D. V lost 2 bases and J lost 8, with 16 bases in between. The CDR3 has 16 amino acids. Germline V gene data show CDR1 as SEHNR and CDR2 as FQNEAQ (reference sequence). The CDR3 sequence: CASSLRITSGDSPLHF. DNA of the CDR3: TGTGCCAGCAGCTTAAGAATCACATCCGGAGATTCACCCCTCCACTTT.

The chain couples TRBV11-2 to TRBJ1-2; the D is unclear. The CDR3 runs 15 residues. V lost 8 bases to trimming and J lost 7 bases, with 23 bases between them. Per the germline V gene, CDR1 is SGHAT and CDR2 is FQNNGV. In nucleotides, the CDR3 is TGTGCCAGCCTCACCCGACGGACCTCGGGAGGTGGCTACACCTTC. Its protein product is CASLTRRTSGGGYTF.